This entry is about one T cell receptor (beta chain). The data were obtained in a study of blood T cell repertoires in COVID-19. Across the whole study: Acute-phase and convalescent COVID-19 samples originated in the United States, Italy and Spain.

TCRdb keeps only in-frame clones here, not all; method: immunoSEQ multiplex PCR. The sample consists of some 190,000 clones, 86% of them appearing once. This study enrolled people aged about 18 to 90 from about 26 US geographic areas. This clonotype originated in a woman in her thirties or forties in a cohort exposed to, infected with or recovered from COVID-19 (not recorded which). The sample comprised PBMCs or T cells enriched from blood (not recorded which).

CDR3 sequence reads: CSVEGDLQRLAGVPHSYEQYF. CDR3 DNA sequence: TGCAGCGTTGAAGGAGATCTGCAAAGACTAGCGGGAGTCCCTCACTCCTACGAGCAGTACTTC. The chain carries TRBV29-1 and TRBJ2-7; 12 positions agree with TRBD2. Trimming took 1 base from V and 0 from J; bases not matched to a gene: 19. CDR3 size: 21 residues. Germline V gene data show CDR1 as SQVTM and CDR2 as ANQGSEA.